This record covers a single T cell receptor beta chain. Its matching antigen is unknown. The size of this beta chain means little, since it is a stray read in a library made for alpha chains. Unmatched junction bases numbered 6, after V lost 5 bases and J lost 4 bases. Germline V gene data show CDR1 as DFQATT and CDR2 as SNEGSKA (reference sequence). This CDR3 spans 13 amino acids. These data originate in a study of glioma-infiltrating T cells. Amplification of TCR alpha and beta CDR3 regions from RNA used iRepertoire nested multiplex PCR. TCRdb re-derived calls from the multiplex PCR reads in MiXCR, one entry per CDR3 protein. The table has some 3,900 distinct CDR3 sequences, approximately 92% seen once; the top ten hold roughly 29%. Overall study results and limits: Non-neoplastic patients had below-expected tissue-blood divergence, while all gliomas exceeded expectation.

Input material: glioma tissue, nonneoplastic brain tissue, or PBMCs (not recorded which). This clonotype was obtained from a human donor with low-grade glioma or glioblastoma, undergoing nonglioma brain surgery, or in good health (not recorded which). The chain couples TRBV20-1 to TRBJ1-2; 8 positions agree with TRBD1. The CDR3 protein is CSASSGTGYGYTF. The DNA of the CDR3 is TGCAGTGCTTCCAGCGGGACAGGCTATGGCTACACCTTC.